The present T cell receptor (beta chain) was sequenced within a study of blood T cell repertoires in COVID-19. Study-level information: The United States, Italy and Spain provided the acute and convalescent COVID-19 samples. PBMCs, B-cell-depleted T cells, or T cells were the source of the cDNA or gDNA that made up the material.

Clones were sequenced by immunoSEQ multiplex PCR, and TCRdb holds only the in-frame ones, with some missing. The table has 300,000 to 400,000 clones, less than 90% seen once; the top ten hold 7% to 7.5%. This CDR3 is 15 amino acids long. Trimming removed 4 bases from V and 0 bases from J, with 12 bases in between. Germline assignment: CDR1 MNHEY and CDR2 SMNVEV (reference sequence). The sample comprised peripheral blood. The receptor was isolated from a woman aged 60 to 75 with COVID-19, enrolled during active disease. The gene calls are TRBV27 and TRBJ1-1, with a tentative D call TRBD1 (6 bases). CDR3: CASSSTGSMNTEAFF. The DNA of the CDR3 is TGTGCCAGCAGTTCGACAGGAAGCATGAACACTGAAGCTTTCTTT.